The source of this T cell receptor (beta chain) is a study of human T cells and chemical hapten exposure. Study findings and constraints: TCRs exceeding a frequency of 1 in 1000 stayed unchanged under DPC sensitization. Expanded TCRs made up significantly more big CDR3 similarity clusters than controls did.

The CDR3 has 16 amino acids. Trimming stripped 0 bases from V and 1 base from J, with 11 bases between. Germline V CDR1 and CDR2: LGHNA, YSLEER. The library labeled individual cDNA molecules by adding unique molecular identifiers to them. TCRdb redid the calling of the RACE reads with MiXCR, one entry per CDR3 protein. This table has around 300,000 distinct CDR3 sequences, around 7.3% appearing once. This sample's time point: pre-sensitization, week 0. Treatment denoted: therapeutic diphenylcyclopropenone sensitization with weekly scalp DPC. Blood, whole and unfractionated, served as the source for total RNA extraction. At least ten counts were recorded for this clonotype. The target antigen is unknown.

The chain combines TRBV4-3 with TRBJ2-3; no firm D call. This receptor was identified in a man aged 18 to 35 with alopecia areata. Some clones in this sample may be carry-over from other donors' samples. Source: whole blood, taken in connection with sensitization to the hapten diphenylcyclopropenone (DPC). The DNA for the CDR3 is TGCGCCAGCAGCCAAGATTGGTCTGGCGGCACAGATACGCAGTATTTT. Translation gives CASSQDWSGGTDTQYF.